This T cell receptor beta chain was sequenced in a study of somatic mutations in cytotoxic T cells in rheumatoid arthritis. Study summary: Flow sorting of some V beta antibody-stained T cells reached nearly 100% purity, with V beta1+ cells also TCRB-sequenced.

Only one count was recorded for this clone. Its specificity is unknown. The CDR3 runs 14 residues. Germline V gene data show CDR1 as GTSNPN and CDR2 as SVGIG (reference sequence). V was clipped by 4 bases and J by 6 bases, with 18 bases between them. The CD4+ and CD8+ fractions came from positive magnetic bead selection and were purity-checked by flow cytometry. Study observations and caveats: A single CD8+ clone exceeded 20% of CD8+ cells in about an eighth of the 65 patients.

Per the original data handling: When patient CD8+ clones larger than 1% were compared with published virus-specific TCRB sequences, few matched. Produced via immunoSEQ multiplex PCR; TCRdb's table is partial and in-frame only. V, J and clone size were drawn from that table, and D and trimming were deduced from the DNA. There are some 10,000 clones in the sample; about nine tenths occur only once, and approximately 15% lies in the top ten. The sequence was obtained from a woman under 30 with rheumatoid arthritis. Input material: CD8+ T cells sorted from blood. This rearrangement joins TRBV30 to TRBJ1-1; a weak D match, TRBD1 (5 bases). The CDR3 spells CAWTAGFGTPEAFF. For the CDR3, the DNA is TGTGCCTGGACGGCGGGGTTTGGGACTCCTGAAGCTTTCTTT.